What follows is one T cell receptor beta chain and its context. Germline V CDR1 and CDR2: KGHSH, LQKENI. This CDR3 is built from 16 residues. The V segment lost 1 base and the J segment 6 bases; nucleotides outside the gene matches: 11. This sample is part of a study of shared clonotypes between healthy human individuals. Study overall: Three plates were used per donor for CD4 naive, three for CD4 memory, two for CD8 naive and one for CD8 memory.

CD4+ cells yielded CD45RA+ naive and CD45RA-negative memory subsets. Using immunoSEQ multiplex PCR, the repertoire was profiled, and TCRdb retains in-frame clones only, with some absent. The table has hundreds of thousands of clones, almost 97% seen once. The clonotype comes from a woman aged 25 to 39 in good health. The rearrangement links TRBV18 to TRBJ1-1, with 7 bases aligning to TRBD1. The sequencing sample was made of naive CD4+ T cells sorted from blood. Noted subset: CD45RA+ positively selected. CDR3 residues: CASSPRGTVREAEAFF. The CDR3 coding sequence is TGTGCCAGCTCACCACGCGGGACAGTAAGAGAAGCTGAAGCTTTCTTT.